Listed below are T cell receptor beta chains from one sample, sequenced in a study of T-cell reconstitution after alpha-beta-depleted transplantation in children. Each CDR3 protein is one row after TCRdb ran MiXCR on the PCR reads. Of some 200,000 distinct CDR3 sequences listed, approximately 6.8% are singletons. Sequencing used PBMCs, obtained before TCRalphabeta/CD19-depleted stem cell transplant. These receptors came from a girl under three years old with combined immunodeficiency, due to receive a stem cell transplant. The CDR3 runs from the conserved cysteine through the conserved F or W. The order of the fields is D gene, J gene, V gene, clone size, CDR3 DNA, CDR3 protein. A D gene is named only where the DNA matches it firmly. Rows may omit the clone size; those that give it use once, few, many or a size class.

. | TRBJ2-7 | TRBV7-2 | many | TGTGCCAGCAGCCCTCAACCTCTAGGCACCTACGAGCAGTACTTC | CASSPQPLGTYEQYF
TRBD2 | TRBJ2-7 | TRBV6-1 | few | TGTGCCAGCAGTGAAAGTTTGGCGGGGGGGGACTACGAGCAGTACTTC | CASSESLAGGDYEQYF
TRBD2 | TRBJ2-2 | TRBV20-1 | many | TGCAGTGCTAGGACTAGCGGGAGGTACACCGGGGAGCTGTTTTTT | CSARTSGRYTGELFF
TRBD1 | TRBJ1-6 | TRBV4-3 | . | TGCGCCAGCAGCCAAGCGGGACAGCTGAATTCACCCCTCCACTTT | CASSQAGQLNSPLHF
TRBD1 | TRBJ1-5 | TRBV18 | . | TGTGCCAGCTCACCTGGGGTGCAACAGGGGGGCAATCAGCCCCAGCATTTT | CASSPGVQQGGNQPQHF
. | TRBJ2-7 | TRBV20-1 | few | TGCAGTGCTAGTTTTGGCATCTCCTACGAGCAGTACTTC | CSASFGISYEQYF
. | TRBJ2-4 | TRBV20-1 | many | TGCAGTGCTAGAGATTGGCTGCGCTCCAAAAACATTCAGTACTTC | CSARDWLRSKNIQYF
TRBD1 | TRBJ2-7 | TRBV4-2 | many | TGTGCCAGCACCCCGGGACAGAACTACGAGCAGTACTTC | CASTPGQNYEQYF
TRBD2 | TRBJ2-7 | TRBV12-3/TRBV12-4 | many | TGTGCCAGCAGTTTTCTAGCGGGAGGCGAGCAGTACTTC | CASSFLAGGEQYF
TRBD2 | TRBJ2-3 | TRBV15 | many | TGTGCCACCAGCAGAGATCGGCTAGCGGGCACAGATACGCAGTATTTT | CATSRDRLAGTDTQYF
. | TRBJ2-3 | TRBV2 | many | TGTGCCAGCACGTTCACAGATACGCAGTATTTT | CASTFTDTQYF
TRBD1 | TRBJ2-7 | TRBV2 | . | TGTGCCAGCAGGAGTCTGGACAGGGGCCACGAGCAGTACTTC | CASRSLDRGHEQYF
. | TRBJ2-7 | TRBV10-3 | many | TGTGCCATCAGTGAGTCCCCGGCAGGGATGAGATACGAGCAGTACTTC | CAISESPAGMRYEQYF
. | TRBJ1-1 | TRBV12-3/TRBV12-4 | many | TGTGCCAGCAGTTTTACGCTATTTGGGACTGAAGCTTTCTTT | CASSFTLFGTEAFF
. | TRBJ1-2 | TRBV29-1 | many | TGCAGCGTTGGGGCCTTGCTCAGGGGAGGCTATGGCTACACCTTC | CSVGALLRGGYGYTF
TRBD2 | TRBJ2-5 | TRBV9 | few | TGTGCCAGCAGCGTTATTGGTCTAGCGGCCCAAGAGACCCAGTACTTC | CASSVIGLAAQETQYF
. | TRBJ2-7 | TRBV7-9 | . | TGTGCCACTGGACCGCCGGGCTACGAGCAGTACTTC | CATGPPGYEQYF
. | TRBJ1-1 | TRBV4-1 | many | TGCGCCAGCAGCCAAACAGGTATCGGAGAAGCTTTCTTT | CASSQTGIGEAFF
. | TRBJ2-6 | TRBV12-3/TRBV12-4 | many | TGTGCCAGCAGTTCCCTCCTGACAGGTCCCCCTCTCTCTGGGGCCAACGTCCTGACTTTC | CASSSLLTGPPLSGANVLTF
. | TRBJ2-1 | TRBV29-1 | many | TGCAGCGTTGAAGGTTTCTCCCAGTACTACAATGAGCAGTTCTTC | CSVEGFSQYYNEQFF
. | TRBJ2-1 | TRBV28 | many | TGTGCCAGCAGCCCACGGAACCAAGGGCAGTTCTTC | CASSPRNQGQFF
. | TRBJ2-7 | TRBV3-1 | many | TGTGCCAGCAGCCAAGAAGGCCTCGCAACCTACGAGCAGTACTTC | CASSQEGLATYEQYF
. | TRBJ1-1 | TRBV7-2 | . | TGTGCCAGCAGCTTAGAAGGGACAAGGAACACTGAAGCTTTCTTT | CASSLEGTRNTEAFF
TRBD2 | TRBJ2-1 | TRBV29-1 | many | TGCAGCGTTGAAGAAGGGGCTAGCGGGATCTACAATGAGCAGTTCTTC | CSVEEGASGIYNEQFF
. | TRBJ2-7 | TRBV5-1 | many | TGCGCCAGCAGCTTGGCACCTCTAGGACATGATTCCTACGAGCAGTACTTC | CASSLAPLGHDSYEQYF
. | TRBJ1-1 | TRBV5-1 | many | TGCGCCAGCAGCTTATTAGGGGGGGCGGGCACTGAAGCTTTCTTT | CASSLLGGAGTEAFF
TRBD2 | TRBJ2-1 | TRBV20-1 | . | TGCAGTGCACCCGCCCGATCTAGCGGGCTCTACAATGAGCAGTTCTTC | CSAPARSSGLYNEQFF
. | TRBJ2-2 | TRBV2 | many | TGTGCCAGCAGTGATTCTGATTTACCGAACACCGGGGAGCTGTTTTTT | CASSDSDLPNTGELFF
TRBD2 | TRBJ2-7 | TRBV14 | many | TGTGCCAGCAGCCAAGTTCGGCTAGCGGACTCCTACGAGCAGTACTTC | CASSQVRLADSYEQYF
. | TRBJ1-2 | TRBV29-1 | . | TGCAGCGTTGTGGGGGAGGGACCCTTTCTCTATGGCTACACCTTC | CSVVGEGPFLYGYTF
TRBD1 | TRBJ2-7 | TRBV7-6 | many | TGTGCCAGCAGCATTGGACAGGGGAAATACGAGCAGTACTTC | CASSIGQGKYEQYF
TRBD1 | TRBJ1-6 | TRBV10-3 | . | TGTGCCACCCGACAGGGAAACGCCTATAATTCACCCCTCCACTTT | CATRQGNAYNSPLHF
. | TRBJ2-5 | TRBV5-6 | many | TGTGCCAGCAGCTTGCCTAGCGACACGTCGCCCCAGTACTTC | CASSLPSDTSPQYF
TRBD2 | TRBJ2-1 | TRBV12-3/TRBV12-4 | many | TGTGCCAGCGTGCGTAGCGGGAGGGTAAATGAGCAGTTCTTC | CASVRSGRVNEQFF
TRBD2 | TRBJ2-5 | TRBV12-3/TRBV12-4 | many | TGTGCCAGCAGTTTACTAGCGGGAGAAGAGACCCAGTACTTC | CASSLLAGEETQYF
. | TRBJ1-2 | TRBV20-1 | many | TGCAGTGCTTGCCTACGGGCGCGAAATGGCTACACCTTC | CSACLRARNGYTF
. | TRBJ2-2 | TRBV12-3/TRBV12-4 | many | TGTGCCAGCCGACGTGGTAGCGGGAACACCGGGGAGCTGTTTTTT | CASRRGSGNTGELFF
TRBD2 | TRBJ2-1 | TRBV20-1 | many | TGCAGTGCCGCCGCCCCTAGCGGGGGGGCGGGGTACAATGAGCAGTTCTTC | CSAAAPSGGAGYNEQFF
. | TRBJ1-1 | TRBV19 | . | TGTGCCAGTAGTGGAGCCCAAGGAAGGAAAGGGGCTTTCTTT | CASSGAQGRKGAFF
. | TRBJ2-5 | TRBV4-1 | many | TGCGCCAGCAGCCAAGTAGTCTCTGAGACCCAGTACTTC | CASSQVVSETQYF
TRBD1 | TRBJ1-5 | TRBV4-1 | many | TGCGCCAGCAGCCAATTTTGGACAGGGAACCAGCCCCAGCATTTT | CASSQFWTGNQPQHF
TRBD2 | TRBJ2-4 | TRBV29-1 | many | TGCAGCGTTCCTCCCGGGACTAGCAGGTTTGGGTACTTC | CSVPPGTSRFGYF
TRBD2 | TRBJ2-7 | TRBV7-3 | few | TGTGCCAGCAGCCAAACTAGCGGGCCCTCCTACGAGCAGTACTTC | CASSQTSGPSYEQYF
TRBD1 | TRBJ1-4 | TRBV28 | many | TGTGCCAGCAGTTCACCTGACAGGGGCGAGAATGAAAAACTGTTTTTT | CASSSPDRGENEKLFF
. | TRBJ2-5 | TRBV29-1 | many | TGCAGCGTAGCTCGGACAGCCAAAGAGACCCAGTACTTC | CSVARTAKETQYF
. | TRBJ2-3 | TRBV3-1 | many | TGTGCCAGCAGCCAAGATAGAGTCGGGGACACAGATACGCAGTATTTT | CASSQDRVGDTDTQYF
TRBD2 | TRBJ2-7 | TRBV4-3 | many | TGCGCCAGCAGCCAAGCTAGCGGCAGGGCAGCCTACGAGCAGTACTTC | CASSQASGRAAYEQYF
. | TRBJ2-3 | TRBV27 | . | TGTGCCAGCAGTTTACCGCCTATCTCGGCCGGGGCAGATACGCAGTATTTT | CASSLPPISAGADTQYF
. | TRBJ2-3 | TRBV5-4 | few | TGTGCCAGCAGCCTTATATTGGCGGGAAGGGCAGATACGCAGTATTTT | CASSLILAGRADTQYF
. | TRBJ2-7 | TRBV28 | few | TGTGCCAGCATTGGGGTAGGGGCATCCTACGAGCAGTACTTC | CASIGVGASYEQYF
. | TRBJ2-2 | TRBV6-2/TRBV6-3 | many | TGTGCCAGCAGCCTAGTGGCAGGGAGGACCGGGGAGCTGTTTTTT | CASSLVAGRTGELFF
TRBD2 | TRBJ2-1 | TRBV11-3 | many | TGTGCCAGCAGCTCCCTGACTAGCGGGGTTTACAATGAGCAGTTCTTC | CASSSLTSGVYNEQFF
. | TRBJ2-1 | TRBV5-5 | many | TGTGCCAGCAGCCTGACTAGTTACAATGAGCAGTTCTTC | CASSLTSYNEQFF